The rows below give T cell receptor beta chains drawn from one sample of a study of blood T cell repertoires in COVID-19. Here immunoSEQ multiplex PCR was the method, and the copy in TCRdb shows in-frame clones only, minus some. The table lists over 60,000 clones, about 89% of them singletons. The sequencing input was peripheral blood. These receptors were collected from a woman aged 55-69 years with acute or convalescent COVID-19. CDR3s include the opening cysteine and the closing phenylalanine or tryptophan. D genes are given only for firm matches.

TRBV28	TRBJ1-6	-	CASSFSIAASPLHF	TGTGCCAGCAGTTTTAGTATAGCGGCTTCACCCCTCCACTTT
TRBV7-9	TRBJ2-4	-	CASSYRGGAKNIQYF	TGTGCCAGCAGTTATAGGGGGGGAGCCAAAAACATTCAGTACTTC
TRBV28	TRBJ1-6	TRBD1	CASSSPPQGSPLHF	TGTGCCAGCAGTTCCCCCCCACAGGGGTCACCCCTCCACTTT
TRBV11-2	TRBJ1-2	-	CASSPDRNYGYTF	TGTGCCAGCAGCCCGGACAGAAACTATGGCTACACCTTC
TRBV7-2	TRBJ1-2	-	CASSLTGAPRYGYTF	TGTGCCAGCAGCTTAACAGGAGCGCCTCGCTATGGCTACACCTTC
TRBV7-2	TRBJ2-5	-	CASALAGNQETQYF	TGTGCCAGCGCCTTGGCGGGGAACCAAGAGACCCAGTACTTC
TRBV19	TRBJ1-1	TRBD1	CASSYRDRGEAFF	TGTGCCAGTAGTTACCGGGACAGGGGTGAAGCTTTCTTT
TRBV28	TRBJ2-7	-	CASSRRTVGVYEQYF	TGTGCCAGCAGTAGGCGGACAGTGGGGGTCTACGAGCAGTACTTC
TRBV28	TRBJ1-6	-	CASSPGDSPLHF	TGTGCCAGCAGTCCGGGGGATTCACCCCTCCACTTT
TRBV7-9	TRBJ1-2	-	CASSPLRGAGGYTF	TGTGCCAGCAGCCCCCTACGGGGGGCGGGTGGCTACACCTTC
TRBV6-5	TRBJ2-7	-	CASTSEVRGEQYF	TGTGCCAGCACTAGTGAGGTCCGGGGCGAGCAGTACTTC
TRBV14	TRBJ2-1	-	CASSPRVPGYNEQFF	TGTGCCAGCAGTCCCAGGGTCCCCGGCTACAATGAGCAGTTCTTC
TRBV7-9	TRBJ1-2	-	CASSFDMLYGYTF	TGTGCCAGCAGCTTCGACATGCTCTATGGCTACACCTTC
TRBV18	TRBJ1-1	TRBD1	CASSASTGAGEAFF	TGTGCCAGCTCAGCCTCCACAGGGGCGGGGGAAGCTTTCTTT
TRBV7-9	TRBJ1-6	TRBD1	CASSLNMGQQYNSPLHF	TGTGCCAGCAGCTTAAATATGGGACAGCAGTATAATTCACCCCTCCACTTT
TRBV19	TRBJ1-2	-	CASSMLSRGYTF	TGTGCCAGTAGTATGCTTTCCCGGGGCTACACCTTC
TRBV28	TRBJ2-1	TRBD2	CAIGTSGYNEQFF	TGTGCCATCGGGACTAGCGGCTACAATGAGCAGTTCTTC
TRBV6-5	TRBJ2-3	-	CASRQRREADTQYF	TGTGCCAGCAGGCAGCGCAGGGAGGCAGATACGCAGTATTTT
TRBV29-1	TRBJ1-2	-	CSVGASMSGGYTF	TGCAGCGTTGGGGCGAGCATGTCAGGTGGCTACACCTTC
TRBV5-1	TRBJ2-5	-	CASSKGQSQETQYF	TGCGCCAGCAGCAAGGGACAATCCCAAGAGACCCAGTACTTC